A single sample gave rise to the 30 T cell receptor beta chains below, sequenced in a study of T cells after yellow fever vaccination. TCRdb re-called the 5' RACE reads with MiXCR, one entry per CDR3 protein. The data hold a few hundred thousand distinct CDR3 sequences, with 17% observed a single time. Here the sequenced sample was PBMCs, taken around 5 days after the first yellow fever vaccination. These receptor sequences come from a man aged 18 to 29 who received the YFV17D yellow fever vaccine.

The chain carries TRBV5-1 and TRBJ2-2; 9 nucleotides match TRBD1. V gave up 4 bases and J gave up 6 bases; unmatched junction bases: 4. The CDR3 contains 14 residues. Germline-derived CDR1 and CDR2 are SGHRS and YFSETQ. The CDR3 sequence: CASSGGQGAGELFF. Here the CDR3 DNA reads TGCGCCAGCAGCGGGGGACAGGGCGCCGGGGAGCTGTTTTTT. Full variable domain (rest looked up from reference TRBV5-1 and TRBJ2-2): KAGVTQTPRYLIKTRGQQVTLSCSPISGHRSVSWYQQTPGQGLQFLFEYFSETQRNKGNFPGRFSGRQFSNSRSEMNVSTLELGDSALYLCASSGGQGAGELFFGEGSRLTVL.

This clonotype was detected only a few times. The rearrangement links TRBV10-3 to TRBJ2-7; 7 nucleotides line up with TRBD1. Trimming at V came to 5 bases and at J to 6 bases, leaving 1 base not matched to a gene. Germline loops: CDR1 ENHRY, CDR2 SYGVKD. The CDR3 sequence is 11 residues long. The CDR3 reads CAISTGAEQYF. The CDR3, as DNA: TGTGCCATCAGTACAGGGGCCGAGCAGTACTTC.

V is TRBV5-1 and J is TRBJ1-1; D call uncertain. Trimming stripped 4 bases from V and 1 base from J, with 5 bases between. Germline assignment: CDR1 SGHRS and CDR2 YFSETQ. CDR3 length: 12 amino acids. The CDR3 sequence is CASSTTNTEAFF. In DNA, the CDR3 is TGCGCCAGCAGCACAACGAACACTGAAGCTTTCTTT.

The chain uses TRBV7-9 and TRBJ1-6; TRBD1 matches at 8 bases. This CDR3 spans 15 amino acids. The germline CDR1 and CDR2 sequences are SEHNR and FQNEAQ (reference sequence). J was trimmed by 8 bases and V by 4 bases; bases with no gene match: 7. CDR3 protein: CASSWTGPGDSPLHF. The DNA of the CDR3 is TGTGCCAGCAGCTGGACAGGGCCTGGGGATTCACCCCTCCACTTT.

This clonotype was seen a handful of times. The gene calls are TRBV12-3 or TRBV12-4 and TRBJ1-2; no definite D call. This CDR3 spans 13 amino acids. The V gene lost 5 bases and the J gene lost 6 bases, with 13 bases spanning the gap. CDR3 bases: TGTGCCAGCAGTCCTCAGGTTGCAAATGGCTACACCTTC. Translating gives CASSPQVANGYTF.

This clonotype was detected only a few times. The rearrangement links TRBV6-1 to TRBJ2-5, with TRBD1 identical over 7 bases. V lost 10 bases to trimming and J lost 4 bases; unmatched junction nucleotides: 9. This CDR3 spans 13 amino acids. Germline-derived CDR1 and CDR2 are MNHNS and SASEGT. The CDR3 DNA reads as TGTGCCACCCTTCGCAGGGGGTTAGAGACCCAGTACTTC. Translation gives CATLRRGLETQYF.

This sequence joins TRBV7-9 and TRBJ1-2; no clear D. The CDR3 is made up of 12 amino acids. Germline values: CDR1 SEHNR, CDR2 FQNEAQ (reference sequence). The germline V and J ends were trimmed by 5 bases and 4 bases, with 8 bases remaining between them. CDR3 nucleotides: TGTGCCAGCAGCCTCAGGTTCTATGGCTACACCTTC. This gives the protein CASSLRFYGYTF.

The table lists this clonotype with a few counts. The chain has TRBV7-9 and TRBJ2-3, with D perhaps given as TRBD1 or TRBD2 (6 bases each). The CDR3 has 16 amino acids. Between the trimmed V and J ends, which lost 5 bases and 2 bases, there was a span of 17 bases. Germline V lookup: CDR1 SEHNR, CDR2 FQNEAQ (reference sequence). Here the CDR3 reads CASSPAPGAPTDTQYF. The CDR3 coding sequence is TGTGCCAGCAGCCCCGCCCCGGGGGCGCCCACAGATACGCAGTATTTT.

This clonotype was counted a few times. V usage is TRBV5-6 and J usage is TRBJ2-7, with D hard to call. The V gene lost 4 bases and the J gene lost 4 bases, with 15 bases spanning the gap. Looked up from germline, CDR1 is SGHDT and CDR2 is YYEEEE. The CDR3 loop spans 14 amino acids. In nucleotides, the CDR3 is TGTGCCAGCAGCCAAAGGACCGGCTTATACGAGCAGTACTTC. It translates to CASSQRTGLYEQYF.

This clonotype was observed a few times. The chain employs TRBV5-5 and TRBJ1-2; D unresolved. The CDR3 sequence is 13 residues long. Germline lookup yields CDR1 SGHKS and CDR2 YYEKEE (reference sequence). Trimming removed 4 bases at V and 5 bases at J, with 12 bases between. The CDR3: CASSPLAQYGYTF. The CDR3 DNA is TGTGCCAGCAGCCCCCTCGCGCAGTATGGCTACACCTTC.

V is TRBV4-3 and J is TRBJ1-2, with D maybe TRBD1 (6 bases). V was pared by 4 bases and J by 4 bases, with 19 bases between. CDR1 and CDR2 from the germline V gene are LGHNA and YSLEER. The CDR3 loop spans 16 amino acids. For the CDR3, the DNA is TGCGCCAGCAGCCTCGCCACGGGGGCGGTTAGCTATGGCTACACCTTC. Translated, it gives CASSLATGAVSYGYTF.

The CDR3 is CASGGTVTFSRAFF. CDR3 nucleotide sequence: TGTGCCAGTGGTGGGACAGTAACTTTTTCGAGAGCTTTCTTT. The rearrangement joins TRBV19 to TRBJ1-1, with 7 bases that match TRBD1. This CDR3 contains 14 residues. Per germline, CDR1 LNHDA and CDR2 SQIVND (reference sequence). V shed 8 bases and J 10 bases; nucleotides not matched to a gene: 16.

This clonotype has at least ten counts. The V call is TRBV2, the J call TRBJ2-2; D not resolved. The CDR3 is 11 residues long. Germline CDR1 is SNHLY and CDR2 is FYNNEI. V lost 8 bases and J lost 7, with 8 bases in between. The DNA of the CDR3 is TGTGCCAGCTCAACCGTCGGGGAGCTGTTTTTT. This translates into CASSTVGELFF.

The chain couples TRBV4-1 to TRBJ1-1; maybe TRBD1 (6 bases). The V gene's germline CDR1 is MGHRA and CDR2 YSYEKL. The CDR3 covers 15 residues. The V end was cut by 5 bases, the J end by 1 base, with 14 bases between. The CDR3 sequence is CASSGLGGANTEAFF. The CDR3, as DNA: TGCGCCAGCAGCGGCCTCGGGGGGGCGAACACTGAAGCTTTCTTT.

This clonotype was counted only a few times. The chain joins TRBV7-2 to TRBJ1-1; D is unclear. V was trimmed by 9 bases and J by 0 bases, leaving 11 bases between them. The germline gives CDR1 SGHTA, CDR2 FQGNSA. This CDR3 has 13 residues. Here the CDR3 reads CASLAGMNTEAFF. CDR3 nucleotide sequence: TGTGCCAGTCTAGCTGGGATGAACACTGAAGCTTTCTTT. The variable domain in full, with the rest retrieved from reference TRBV7-2 and TRBJ1-1, is GAGVSQSPSNKVTEKGKDVELRCDPISGHTALYWYRQSLGQGLEFLIYFQGNSAPDKSGLPSDRFSAERTGGSVSTLTIQRTQQEDSAVYLCASLAGMNTEAFFGQGTRLTVV.

This chain links TRBV5-5 with TRBJ2-7; D not resolved. Trimming shortened V by 4 bases and J by 2 bases, and 16 bases separated the two germline ends. Germline V gene sequence: CDR1 SGHKS, CDR2 YYEKEE (reference sequence). The CDR3 sequence is 15 residues long. This CDR3 is CASSHVGEKPYEQYV. The DNA of the CDR3 is TGTGCCAGCAGCCACGTTGGGGAAAAGCCCTACGAGCAGTACGTC.

V is TRBV6-5 and J is TRBJ2-3; unclear D gene. The CDR3 covers 15 residues. Trimming stripped 2 bases from V and 6 bases from J, with 15 bases between. The germline V gene encodes CDR1 MNHEY and CDR2 SVGAGI. CDR3 DNA: TGTGCCAGCAGTTACGGGCGTTTATCCATGGATACGCAGTATTTT. It yields the protein CASSYGRLSMDTQYF.

The rearrangement links TRBV4-3 to TRBJ2-4; D tentatively reads TRBD1 or TRBD2 (6 bases each). CDR1 and CDR2 (germline): LGHNA, YSLEER. The CDR3 length is 16 residues. V was shortened by 2 bases and J by 4 bases, with 15 bases between the two germline ends. The CDR3 loop reads CASSQHGGTMKNIQYF. CDR3 bases: TGCGCCAGCAGCCAACACGGAGGGACAATGAAAAACATTCAGTACTTC.

The chain uses TRBV6-9 and TRBJ2-5; D is possibly TRBD1 (5 bases). Trimming removed 4 bases at V and 4 bases at J, with 16 bases between. The CDR3 sequence is 15 residues long. The germline V gene encodes CDR1 MNHGY and CDR2 SVAAGI. CDR3 sequence reads: CASSSRERRAETQYF. Here the CDR3 DNA reads TGTGCCAGCAGTTCCAGGGAAAGGCGAGCAGAGACCCAGTACTTC.

In its sample, this clonotype was seen a few times. The rearrangement uses TRBV21-1 and TRBJ1-6. TRBV21-1 is deemed a pseudogene. The CDR3 runs 17 residues. CDR3 coding DNA: TGTGCCAGCAGCAAAGGAAGAGTAGATAAGAGTGATTCACCCCTCCACTTT. It specifies CASSKGRVDKSDSPLHF.

The gene calls are TRBV10-3 and TRBJ1-3; D unresolved. Germline CDR1 and CDR2: ENHRY and SYGVKD. Trimming stripped 3 bases from V and 4 bases from J, with 13 bases between. The length of the CDR3 is 15 residues. The CDR3 region has the DNA TGTGCCATCAGTGAAGGCAGCGCGGCGGGAAACACCATATATTTT. It yields the protein CAISEGSAAGNTIYF.

The chain has TRBV20-1 and TRBJ2-7; D unclear. Trimming took off 5 bases at V and 2 bases at J, with 7 bases between the two ends. The length of the CDR3 is 11 residues. Germline V gene data show CDR1 as DFQATT and CDR2 as SNEGSKA (reference sequence). The DNA of the CDR3 is TGCAGTGCTGGCCAGACCTACGAGCAGTACTTC. Residues: CSAGQTYEQYF.

This clonotype was seen a handful of times. CDR3 sequence reads: CASSRQGRLDEAFF. CDR3 coding DNA: TGTGCCAGCAGCCGACAGGGGCGCCTTGATGAAGCTTTCTTT. The rearrangement joins TRBV7-9 to TRBJ1-1, with 8 bases identical to TRBD1. Germline loops: CDR1 SEHNR, CDR2 FQNEAQ (reference sequence). The junction had 9 bases not matched to a gene; V was cut back by 5 bases and J by 7 bases. The CDR3 is made up of 14 amino acids.

The chain is built from TRBV7-9 and TRBJ2-1; 7 nucleotides match TRBD2. Losses at the gene ends were 11 bases for V and 2 bases for J; bases not matched to a gene: 9. Per germline, CDR1 SEHNR and CDR2 FQNEAQ (reference sequence). CDR3 length: 14 residues. The CDR3 spells CAGNGGFPYNEQFF. The CDR3 bases are TGTGCCGGCAACGGGGGGTTTCCCTACAATGAGCAGTTCTTC.

The chain has TRBV5-1 and TRBJ1-1; D remains unclear. Looked up from germline, CDR1 is SGHRS and CDR2 is YFSETQ. V lost 3 bases to trimming and J lost 3 bases, with 15 bases between them. CDR3 length: 15 amino acids. CDR3 amino acids: CASSSRIGIDTEAFF. The CDR3 DNA is TGCGCCAGCAGCTCCCGGATAGGGATCGACACTGAAGCTTTCTTT.

This clonotype was seen a few times. The chain recombines TRBV10-3 with TRBJ2-5; tentative D call: TRBD2 (6 bases). The CDR3 covers 13 residues. Germline-derived CDR1 and CDR2 are ENHRY and SYGVKD. V lost 10 bases, J lost 4 bases, and 16 bases lay in between. This chain's CDR3 is CATSLASAETQYF. In nucleotides, the CDR3 is TGTGCCACCAGCCTAGCGTCCGCAGAGACCCAGTACTTC.

The rearrangement links TRBV7-2 to TRBJ2-2; D gene ambiguous. CDR3 size: 17 residues. Germline lookup yields CDR1 SGHTA and CDR2 FQGNSA. The ends were cut back, 0 bases at V and 1 base at J, with 12 bases in the middle. CDR3 region: CASSLALQAVNTGELFF. The CDR3 region has the DNA TGTGCCAGCAGCTTAGCGCTCCAGGCCGTGAACACCGGGGAGCTGTTTTTT.

This clonotype has a handful of counts. The chain recombines TRBV27 with TRBJ1-5; D is unclear. The CDR3 covers 14 residues. Germline lookup yields CDR1 MNHEY and CDR2 SMNVEV (reference sequence). V gave up 3 bases and J gave up 5 bases, with 11 bases separating them. The DNA for the CDR3 is TGTGCCAGCAGTTTGGGAGGTATCGATCAGCCCCAGCATTTT. This codes for CASSLGGIDQPQHF.

This clonotype was counted a few times. This rearrangement joins TRBV12-3 or TRBV12-4 to TRBJ2-7; unclear D gene. The V end was cut by 3 bases, the J end by 6 bases, with 6 bases between. This CDR3 is built from 11 residues. The DNA of the CDR3 is TGTGCCAGCAGTTTTTTCGGCGAGCAGTACTTC. It is translated as CASSFFGEQYF.

This chain connects TRBV4-2 to TRBJ2-2; TRBD1 matches 8 bases. CDR1 LGHNA and CDR2 YNFKEQ come from the germline V gene. CDR3 length: 19 residues. V trimming: 6 bases; J trimming: 1 base; junction bases outside the gene matches: 16. CDR3 nucleotides: TGTGCCAGCAGTCCAAGAGTTGCCCAGGGGGCGCAGAACACCGGGGAGCTGTTTTTT. It yields the protein CASSPRVAQGAQNTGELFF.